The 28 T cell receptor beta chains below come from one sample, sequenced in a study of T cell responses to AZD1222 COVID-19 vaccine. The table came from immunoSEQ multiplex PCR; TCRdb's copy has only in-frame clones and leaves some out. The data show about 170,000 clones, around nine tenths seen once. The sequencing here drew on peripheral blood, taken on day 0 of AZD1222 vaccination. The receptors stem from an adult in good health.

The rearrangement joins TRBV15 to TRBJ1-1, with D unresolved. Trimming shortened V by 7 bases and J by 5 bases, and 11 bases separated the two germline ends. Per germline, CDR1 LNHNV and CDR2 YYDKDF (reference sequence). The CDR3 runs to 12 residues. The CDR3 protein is CATKTSRTEAFF. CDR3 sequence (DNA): TGTGCCACCAAGACGAGTAGGACTGAAGCTTTCTTT.

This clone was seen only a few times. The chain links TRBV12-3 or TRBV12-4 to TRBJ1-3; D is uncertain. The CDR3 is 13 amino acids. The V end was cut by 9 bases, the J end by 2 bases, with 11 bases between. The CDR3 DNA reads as TGTGCCAGACTCGGGAAACCTGGAAACACCATATATTTT. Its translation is CARLGKPGNTIYF.

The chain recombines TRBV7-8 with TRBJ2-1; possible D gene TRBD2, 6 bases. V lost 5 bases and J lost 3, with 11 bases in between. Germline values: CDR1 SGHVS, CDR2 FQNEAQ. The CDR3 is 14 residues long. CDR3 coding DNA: TGTGCCAGCAGCCGGGAGAGACTCTACAATGAGCAGTTCTTC. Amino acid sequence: CASSRERLYNEQFF.

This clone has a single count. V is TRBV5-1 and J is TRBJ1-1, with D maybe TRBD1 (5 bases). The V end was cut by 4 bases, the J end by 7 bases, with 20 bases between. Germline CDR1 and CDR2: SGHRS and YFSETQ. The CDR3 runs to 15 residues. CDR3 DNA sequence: TGCGCCAGCAGCCCGTTAGGGGCGGGGCCGGGTGAAGCTTTCTTT. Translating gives CASSPLGAGPGEAFF.

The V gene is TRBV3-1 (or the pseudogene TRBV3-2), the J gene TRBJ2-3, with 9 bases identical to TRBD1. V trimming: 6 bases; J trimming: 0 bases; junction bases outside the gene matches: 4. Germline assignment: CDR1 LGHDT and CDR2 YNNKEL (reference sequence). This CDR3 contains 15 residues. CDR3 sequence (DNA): TGTGCCAGCAGTCAACAGGGGGCAAGCACAGATACGCAGTATTTT. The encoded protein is CASSQQGASTDTQYF.

The CDR3 coding sequence is TGTGCCAGCAGCCCCGCGGGAGGGAACACTGAAGCTTTCTTT. Translation: CASSPAGGNTEAFF. The genes are TRBV6-6 and TRBJ1-1; no clear D gene. Germline loops: CDR1 MNHNY, CDR2 SVGAGI (reference sequence). The CDR3 is 14 residues long. V lost 6 bases to trimming and J lost 1 base, with 12 bases between them.

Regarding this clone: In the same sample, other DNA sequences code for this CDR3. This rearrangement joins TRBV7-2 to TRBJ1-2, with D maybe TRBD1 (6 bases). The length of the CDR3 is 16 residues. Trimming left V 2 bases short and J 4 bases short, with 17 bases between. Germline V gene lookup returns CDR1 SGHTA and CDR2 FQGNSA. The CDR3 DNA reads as TGTGCCAGCAGCTTAAACCGGGACACTGTTTTCTATGGCTACACCTTC. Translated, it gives CASSLNRDTVFYGYTF.

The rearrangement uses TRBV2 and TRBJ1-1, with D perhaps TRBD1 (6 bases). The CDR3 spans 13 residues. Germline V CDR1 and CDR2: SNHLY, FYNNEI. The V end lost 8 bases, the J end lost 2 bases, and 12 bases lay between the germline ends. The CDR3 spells CASEGQLNTEAFF. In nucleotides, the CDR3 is TGTGCCAGCGAAGGACAGCTAAACACTGAAGCTTTCTTT.

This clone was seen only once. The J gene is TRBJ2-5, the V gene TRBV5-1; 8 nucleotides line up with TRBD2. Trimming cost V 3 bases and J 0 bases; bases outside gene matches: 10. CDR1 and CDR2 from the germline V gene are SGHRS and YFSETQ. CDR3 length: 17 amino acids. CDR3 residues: CASSSLNSGTYQETQYF. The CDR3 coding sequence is TGCGCCAGCAGCTCCCTTAATAGCGGGACGTACCAAGAGACCCAGTACTTC. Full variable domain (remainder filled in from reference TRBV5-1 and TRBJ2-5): KAGVTQTPRYLIKTRGQQVTLSCSPISGHRSVSWYQQTPGQGLQFLFEYFSETQRNKGNFPGRFSGRQFSNSRSEMNVSTLELGDSALYLCASSSLNSGTYQETQYFGPGTRLLVL.

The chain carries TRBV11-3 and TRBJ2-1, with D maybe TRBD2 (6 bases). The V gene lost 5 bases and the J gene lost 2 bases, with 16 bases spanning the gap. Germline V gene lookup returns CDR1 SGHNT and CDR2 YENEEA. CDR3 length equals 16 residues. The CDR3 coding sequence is TGTGCCAGCAGCCCCGGCGGGGTTAACCCCTACAATGAGCAGTTCTTC. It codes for CASSPGGVNPYNEQFF. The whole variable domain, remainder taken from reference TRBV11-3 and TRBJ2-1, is EAGVVQSPRYKIIEKKQPVAFWCNPISGHNTLYWYLQNLGQGPELLIRYENEEAVDDSQLPKDRFSAERLKGVDSTLKIQPAELGDSAVYLCASSPGGVNPYNEQFFGPGTRLTVL.

The CDR3 DNA follows: TGCAGCGGGTGGGTGACAGATCGGCAGGGCTATGGCTACACCTTC. Its translation: CSGWVTDRQGYGYTF. This chain links TRBV29-1 with TRBJ1-2; the D gene is possibly TRBD1 (5 bases). The CDR3 contains 15 residues. Germline V gene data show CDR1 as SQVTM and CDR2 as ANQGSEA. The ends were cut back, 7 bases at V and 4 bases at J, with 22 bases in the middle.

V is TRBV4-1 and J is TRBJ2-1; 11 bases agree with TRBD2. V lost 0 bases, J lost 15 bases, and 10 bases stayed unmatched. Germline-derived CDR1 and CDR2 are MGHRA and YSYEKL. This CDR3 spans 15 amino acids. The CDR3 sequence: CASSQDAASGRSRFF. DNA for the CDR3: TGCGCCAGCAGCCAAGATGCCGCTAGCGGGAGGTCGCGGTTCTTC.

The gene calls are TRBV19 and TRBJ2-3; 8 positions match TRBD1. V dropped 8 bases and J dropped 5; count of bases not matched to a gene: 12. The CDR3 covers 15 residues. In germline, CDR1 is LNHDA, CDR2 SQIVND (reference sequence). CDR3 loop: CASSPRQGTGDTQYF. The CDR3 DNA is TGTGCCAGTTCCCCCCGCCAGGGGACAGGAGATACGCAGTATTTT. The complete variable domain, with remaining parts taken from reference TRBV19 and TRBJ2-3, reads DGGITQSPKYLFRKEGQNVTLSCEQNLNHDAMYWYRQDPGQGLRLIYYSQIVNDFQKGDIAEGYSVSREKKESFPLTVTSAQKNPTAFYLCASSPRQGTGDTQYFGPGTRLTVL.

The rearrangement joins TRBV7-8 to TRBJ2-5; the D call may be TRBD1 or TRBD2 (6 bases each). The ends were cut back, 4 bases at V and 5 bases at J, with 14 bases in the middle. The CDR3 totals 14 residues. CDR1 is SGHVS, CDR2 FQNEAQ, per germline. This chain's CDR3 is CASSSHRGLETQYF. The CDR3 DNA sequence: TGTGCCAGCAGCTCACACCGGGGGCTGGAGACCCAGTACTTC. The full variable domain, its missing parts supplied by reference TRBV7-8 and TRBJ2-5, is GAGVSQSPRYKVAKRGQDVALRCDPISGHVSLFWYQQALGQGPEFLTYFQNEAQLDKSGLPSDRFFAERPEGSVSTLKIQRTQQEDSAVYLCASSSHRGLETQYFGPGTRLLVL.

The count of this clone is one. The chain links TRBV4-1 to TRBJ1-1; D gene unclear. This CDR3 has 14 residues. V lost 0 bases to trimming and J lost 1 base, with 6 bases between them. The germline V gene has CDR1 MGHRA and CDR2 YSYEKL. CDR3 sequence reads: CASSQERQNTEAFF. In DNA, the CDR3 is TGCGCCAGCAGCCAAGAGAGGCAGAACACTGAAGCTTTCTTT.

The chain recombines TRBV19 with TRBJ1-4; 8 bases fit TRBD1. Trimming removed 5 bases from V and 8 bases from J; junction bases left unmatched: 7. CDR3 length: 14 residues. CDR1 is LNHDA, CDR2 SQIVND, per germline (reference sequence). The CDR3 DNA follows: TGTGCCAGTAGTCTCCAGGGGGCGGTGGAAAAACTGTTTTTT. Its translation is CASSLQGAVEKLFF.

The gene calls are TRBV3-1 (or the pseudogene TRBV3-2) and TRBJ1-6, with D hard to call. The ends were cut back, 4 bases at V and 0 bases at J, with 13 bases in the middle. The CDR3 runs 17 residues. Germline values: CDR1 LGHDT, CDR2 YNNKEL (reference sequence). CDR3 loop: CASSRKTGSSYNSPLHF. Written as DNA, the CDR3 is TGTGCCAGCAGCCGAAAGACCGGGAGCTCCTATAATTCACCCCTCCACTTT.

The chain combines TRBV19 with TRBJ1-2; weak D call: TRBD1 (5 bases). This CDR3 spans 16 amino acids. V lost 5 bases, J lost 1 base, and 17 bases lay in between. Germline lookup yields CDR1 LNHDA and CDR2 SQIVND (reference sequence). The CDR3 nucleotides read TGTGCCAGTAGTGCTTCCAGGCAGGGACTTAACTATGGCTACACCTTC. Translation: CASSASRQGLNYGYTF.

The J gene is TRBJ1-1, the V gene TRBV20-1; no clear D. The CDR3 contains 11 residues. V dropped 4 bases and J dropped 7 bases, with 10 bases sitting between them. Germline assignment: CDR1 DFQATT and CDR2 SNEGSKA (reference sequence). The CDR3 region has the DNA TGCAGTGCTACGATTCACTATGAAGCTTTCTTT. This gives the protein CSATIHYEAFF.

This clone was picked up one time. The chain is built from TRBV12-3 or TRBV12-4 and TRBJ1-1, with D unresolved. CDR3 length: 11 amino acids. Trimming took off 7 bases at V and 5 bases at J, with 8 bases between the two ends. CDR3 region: CASILGTEAFF. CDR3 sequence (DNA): TGTGCCAGCATCCTGGGTACTGAAGCTTTCTTT.

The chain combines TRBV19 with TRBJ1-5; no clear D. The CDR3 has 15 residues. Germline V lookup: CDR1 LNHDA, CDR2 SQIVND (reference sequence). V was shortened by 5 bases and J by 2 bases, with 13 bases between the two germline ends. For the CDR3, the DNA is TGTGCCAGTAGTTTGGTCCTAGCGGGCAATCAGCCCCAGCATTTT. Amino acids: CASSLVLAGNQPQHF. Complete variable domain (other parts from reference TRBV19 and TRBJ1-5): DGGITQSPKYLFRKEGQNVTLSCEQNLNHDAMYWYRQDPGQGLRLIYYSQIVNDFQKGDIAEGYSVSREKKESFPLTVTSAQKNPTAFYLCASSLVLAGNQPQHFGDGTRLSIL.

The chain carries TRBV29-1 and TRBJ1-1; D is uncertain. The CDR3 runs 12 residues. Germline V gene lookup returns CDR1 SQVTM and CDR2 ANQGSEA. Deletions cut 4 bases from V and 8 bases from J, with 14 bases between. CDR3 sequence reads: CSVGFSVFEAFF. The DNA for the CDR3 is TGCAGCGTTGGGTTTTCGGTTTTCGAAGCTTTCTTT.

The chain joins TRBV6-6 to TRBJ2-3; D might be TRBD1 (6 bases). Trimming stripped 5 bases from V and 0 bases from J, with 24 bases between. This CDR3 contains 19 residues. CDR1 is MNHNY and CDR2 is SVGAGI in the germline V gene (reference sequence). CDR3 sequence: CASSPTGTRIISSTDTQYF. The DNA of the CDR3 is TGTGCCAGCAGTCCGACCGGGACACGTATTATCTCTAGCACAGATACGCAGTATTTT.

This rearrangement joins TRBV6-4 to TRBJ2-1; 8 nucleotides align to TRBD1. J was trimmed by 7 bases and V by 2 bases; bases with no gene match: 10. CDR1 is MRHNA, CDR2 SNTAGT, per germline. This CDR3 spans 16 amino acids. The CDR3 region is CASSDVARTGKNEQFF. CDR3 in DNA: TGTGCCAGCAGTGACGTAGCCAGGACAGGGAAGAATGAGCAGTTCTTC.

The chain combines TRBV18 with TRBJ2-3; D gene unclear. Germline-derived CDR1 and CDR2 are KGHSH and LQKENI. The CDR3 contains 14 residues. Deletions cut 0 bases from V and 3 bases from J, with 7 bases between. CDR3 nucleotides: TGTGCCAGCTCACCACCGGTAGGAACAGATACGCAGTATTTT. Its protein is CASSPPVGTDTQYF.

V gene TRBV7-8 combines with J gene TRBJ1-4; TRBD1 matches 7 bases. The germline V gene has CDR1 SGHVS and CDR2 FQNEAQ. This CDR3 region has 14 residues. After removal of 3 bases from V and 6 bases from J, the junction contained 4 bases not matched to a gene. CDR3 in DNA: TGTGCCAGCAGCTTTGCAGGGGGGGATGAAAAACTGTTTTTT. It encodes CASSFAGGDEKLFF. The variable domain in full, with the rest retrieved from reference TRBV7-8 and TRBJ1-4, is GAGVSQSPRYKVAKRGQDVALRCDPISGHVSLFWYQQALGQGPEFLTYFQNEAQLDKSGLPSDRFFAERPEGSVSTLKIQRTQQEDSAVYLCASSFAGGDEKLFFGSGTQLSVL.

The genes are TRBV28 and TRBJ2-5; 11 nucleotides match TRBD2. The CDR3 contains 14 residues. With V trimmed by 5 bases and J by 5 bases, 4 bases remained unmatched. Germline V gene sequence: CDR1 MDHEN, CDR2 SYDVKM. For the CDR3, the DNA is TGTGCCAGCAGTCTAGCGGGAGGACGGGAGACCCAGTACTTC. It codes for CASSLAGGRETQYF. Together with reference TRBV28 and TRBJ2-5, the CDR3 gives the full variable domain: DVKVTQSSRYLVKRTGEKVFLECVQDMDHENMFWYRQDPGLGLRLIYFSYDVKMKEKGDIPEGYSVSREKKERFSLILESASTNQTSMYLCASSLAGGRETQYFGPGTRLLVL.

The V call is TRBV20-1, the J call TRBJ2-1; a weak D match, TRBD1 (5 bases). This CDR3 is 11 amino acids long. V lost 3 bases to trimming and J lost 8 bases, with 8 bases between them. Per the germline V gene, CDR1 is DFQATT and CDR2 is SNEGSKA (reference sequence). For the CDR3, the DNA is TGCAGTGCTAGGCAGGGTCATGAGCAGTTCTTC. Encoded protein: CSARQGHEQFF.